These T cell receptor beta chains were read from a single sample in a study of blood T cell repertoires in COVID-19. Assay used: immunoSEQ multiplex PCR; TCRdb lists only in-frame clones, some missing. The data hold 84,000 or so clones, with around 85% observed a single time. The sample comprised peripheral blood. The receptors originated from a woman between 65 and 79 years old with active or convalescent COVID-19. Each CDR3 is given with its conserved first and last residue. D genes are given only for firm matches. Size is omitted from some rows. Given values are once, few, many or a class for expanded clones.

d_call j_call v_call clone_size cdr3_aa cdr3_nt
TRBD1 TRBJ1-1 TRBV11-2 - CASSHVDRVTGGTEAFF TGTGCCAGCAGCCATGTCGACCGAGTGACAGGGGGAACTGAAGCTTTCTTT
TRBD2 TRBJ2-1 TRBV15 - CATSRGGEQFF TGTGCCACCAGCAGGGGGGGGGAGCAGTTCTTC
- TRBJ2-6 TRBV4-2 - CASSQAIEFSGANVLTF TGTGCCAGCAGCCAAGCGATCGAGTTCTCTGGGGCCAACGTCCTGACTTTC
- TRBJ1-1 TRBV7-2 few CASSRQGDDTEAFF TGTGCCAGCAGTCGCCAAGGGGATGACACTGAAGCTTTCTTT
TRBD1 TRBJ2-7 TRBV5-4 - CASSPLGQGARSGLEQYF TGTGCCAGCAGCCCCTTGGGACAGGGGGCGAGAAGTGGGCTCGAGCAGTACTTC
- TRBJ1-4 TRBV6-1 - CASSSTDEKLFF TGTGCCAGCAGTTCAACGGATGAAAAACTGTTTTTT
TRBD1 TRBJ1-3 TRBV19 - CASSISATGARGNTIYF TGTGCCAGTAGTATAAGTGCCACAGGGGCACGCGGAAACACCATATATTTT
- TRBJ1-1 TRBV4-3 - CASSQVSTEGLYTEAFF TGCGCCAGCAGCCAAGTGTCCACGGAGGGCCTCTACACTGAAGCTTTCTTT
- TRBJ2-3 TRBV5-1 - CASSSRGITDTQYF TGCGCCAGCAGCTCACGGGGGATCACAGATACGCAGTATTTT
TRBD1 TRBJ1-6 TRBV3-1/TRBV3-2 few CASSQTGGHNSPLHF TGTGCCAGCAGCCAGACAGGGGGTCATAATTCACCCCTCCACTTT
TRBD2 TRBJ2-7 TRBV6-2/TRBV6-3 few CASSYRLGGGYSYEQYF TGTGCCAGCAGTTACCGTCTGGGCGGGGGATACTCCTACGAGCAGTACTTC
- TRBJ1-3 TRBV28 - CASSFAGERGNTIYF TGTGCCAGCAGTTTCGCCGGCGAGAGGGGAAACACCATATATTTT
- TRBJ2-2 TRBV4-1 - CASSQLQGPTGELFF TGCGCCAGCAGCCAACTACAGGGACCCACCGGGGAGCTGTTTTTT
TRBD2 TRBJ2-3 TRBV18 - CASSPGLLAGAGDTQYF TGTGCCAGCTCACCAGGGTTACTAGCGGGGGCCGGAGATACGCAGTATTTT
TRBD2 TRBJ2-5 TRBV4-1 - CASSELAGGVETQYF TGCGCCAGCAGCGAACTAGCGGGGGGGGTGGAGACCCAGTACTTC
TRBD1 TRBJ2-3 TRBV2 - CASNRQGPDTQYF TGTGCCAGCAACAGACAGGGACCAGATACGCAGTATTTT
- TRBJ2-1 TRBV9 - CASSVTTGNNEQFF TGTGCCAGCAGCGTGACGACGGGAAACAATGAGCAGTTCTTC
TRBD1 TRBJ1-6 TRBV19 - CASSETGAPANSPLHF TGTGCCAGTAGTGAAACAGGGGCCCCAGCTAATTCACCCCTCCACTTT
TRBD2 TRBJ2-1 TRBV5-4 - CASSWGPSGGLSSYNEQFF TGTGCCAGCAGCTGGGGGCCCAGCGGGGGCCTGAGCTCCTACAATGAGCAGTTCTTC
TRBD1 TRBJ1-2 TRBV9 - CASSAGQGENYGYTF TGTGCCAGCAGCGCGGGACAGGGCGAGAACTATGGCTACACCTTC
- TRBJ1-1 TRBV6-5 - CASGVGGRNTEAFF TGTGCCAGCGGGGTAGGGGGTCGGAACACTGAAGCTTTCTTT
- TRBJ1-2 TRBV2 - CASRADRNYGYTF TGTGCCAGCAGAGCCGACAGAAACTATGGCTACACCTTC
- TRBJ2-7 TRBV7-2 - CASSLFGSYEQYF TGTGCCAGCAGCTTGTTCGGTTCCTACGAGCAGTACTTC
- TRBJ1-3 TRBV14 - CASSQDTGFFRDTIYF TGTGCCAGCAGCCAAGACACCGGATTTTTCCGGGACACCATATATTTT
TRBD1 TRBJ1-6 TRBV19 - CASSRQGRGISPLHF TGTGCCAGTAGCCGACAGGGGCGGGGAATTTCACCCCTCCACTTT
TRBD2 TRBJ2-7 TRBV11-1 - CASSGLGGEFYEQYF TGTGCCAGCAGCGGCCTCGGGGGGGAGTTCTACGAGCAGTACTTC
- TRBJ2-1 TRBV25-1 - CASSESARAGAHNEQFF TGTGCCAGCAGTGAATCGGCGAGGGCAGGGGCACACAATGAGCAGTTCTTC
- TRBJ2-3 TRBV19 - CASSIGREADTQYF TGTGCCAGTAGTATCGGCAGGGAAGCAGATACGCAGTATTTT
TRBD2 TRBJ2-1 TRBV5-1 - CASSLMSGGHNEQFF TGCGCCAGCAGCTTGATGAGCGGGGGCCACAATGAGCAGTTCTTC
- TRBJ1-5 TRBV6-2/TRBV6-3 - CASSKGHDNQPQHF TGTGCCAGCAGTAAGGGACACGACAATCAGCCCCAGCATTTT
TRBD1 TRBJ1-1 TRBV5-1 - CASSLQGAASNTEAFF TGCGCCAGCAGCTTACAGGGGGCGGCCTCGAACACTGAAGCTTTCTTT
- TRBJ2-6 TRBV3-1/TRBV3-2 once CASSQTRVTGANVLTF TGTGCCAGCAGCCAGACCAGGGTTACTGGGGCCAACGTCCTGACTTTC
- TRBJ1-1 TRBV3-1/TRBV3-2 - CATSRNTEAFF TGTGCCACCTCGCGGAACACTGAAGCTTTCTTT
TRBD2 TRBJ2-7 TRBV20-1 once CSASGRGGSTIVGEQYF TGCAGTGCTAGTGGGCGGGGGGGCTCTACTATTGTGGGCGAGCAGTACTTC
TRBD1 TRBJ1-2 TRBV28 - CASSWDRVGGYTF TGTGCCAGCAGCTGGGACAGGGTTGGTGGCTACACCTTC